This TCR beta chain came from a study of vaccination and CD4 T cells after COVID-19. Study-wide findings and caveats: Reactive clonotype counts went from median around 20 after infection to about 38 after vaccination, nonsignificantly.

Treatment indicated: roughly 10-day PBMC culture with coronavirus spike peptide pools or control peptides (ViraFEST assay). The V gene lost 2 bases and the J gene lost 1 base, with 5 bases spanning the gap. CDR3 size: 13 residues. Per the germline V gene, CDR1 is LGHNA and CDR2 is YSLEER. Sequencing of the DNA from cultured CD4+ T cells was carried out with the Oncomine TCR Beta short-read assay. Using its own MiXCR run on the PCR reads, TCRdb lists one record per CDR3 protein. The sample contains fewer than 15,000 distinct CDR3 sequences, approximately 40% of which appear only once. This clonotype was counted between two and nine times. The antigen is undetermined.

The chain links TRBV4-3 to TRBJ1-1; no reliable D call. The sample comprised CD4+ T cells from blood, cultured in vitro. The source of this sequence is a human donor who had recovered from COVID-19. CDR3 in DNA: TGCGCCAGCAGCCAATCGGGGAACACTGAAGCTTTCTTT. Amino acid sequence: CASSQSGNTEAFF.